A single sample is the source of the 17 T cell receptor beta chains below, sequenced in a study of regulatory T cells in long-lasting Graves disease. Libraries of TCR beta came from iRepertoire HTBI primers plus Arm-PCR of CDR3 regions. TCRdb reanalysed the multiplex PCR reads using MiXCR and keeps one entry per CDR3 protein. This table has about 300,000 distinct CDR3 sequences, 15% to 20% appearing once. Time point denoted: newly diagnosed GD, antithyroid drugs for less than 3 months. The TCR library was made from RNA extracted from PBMCs. Sequenced material: peripheral blood mononuclear cells (PBMCs), taken at new diagnosis, from a patient treated with antithyroid drugs. Every receptor here comes from a female donor with Graves disease.

This clonotype was seen many times. The chain couples TRBV6-1 to TRBJ2-7; TRBD1 matches at 9 bases. There are 15 residues in the CDR3. Germline assignment: CDR1 MNHNS and CDR2 SASEGT. V gave up 5 bases and J gave up 3 bases; unmatched junction bases: 8. The CDR3 sequence: CASSPTGGNFYEQYF. The CDR3 bases are TGTGCCAGCAGTCCCACAGGGGGCAATTTCTACGAGCAGTACTTC.

This clonotype was observed many times. V usage is TRBV25-1 and J usage is TRBJ2-1; tentatively, D is TRBD2 (7 bases). Germline assignment: CDR1 MGHDK and CDR2 SYGVNS. The germline V and J ends were trimmed by 4 bases and 7 bases, with 20 bases remaining between them. The CDR3 length is 16 residues. CDR3 in DNA: TGTGCCAGCAGTGGGGGCTTGGCGGGGGCTGCGAATGAGCAGTTCTTC. Residues: CASSGGLAGAANEQFF.

This clonotype was picked up a small number of times. CDR3 in amino acids: CASSKTGPGGNQPQHF. CDR3 sequence (DNA): TGTGCCAGTAGTAAGACAGGGCCCGGCGGAAATCAGCCCCAGCATTTT. V is TRBV19 and J is TRBJ1-5, with TRBD1 matching 7 bases. With 4 bases clipped from V and 4 bases from J, the junction kept 10 bases outside the gene matches. This CDR3 comprises 16 residues. CDR1 LNHDA and CDR2 SQIVND come from the germline V gene (reference sequence).

This clonotype came up many times. The V gene is TRBV7-8, the J gene TRBJ1-5; D not certain. Germline CDR1 SGHVS, CDR2 FQNEAQ. The V gene lost 1 base and the J gene lost 0 bases, with 16 bases spanning the gap. The CDR3 is 18 amino acids. The CDR3 loop is CASSLVVRPQYSNQPQHF. CDR3 coding DNA: TGTGCCAGCAGCTTAGTAGTGAGGCCCCAATATAGCAATCAGCCCCAGCATTTT.

This clonotype appeared many times. The chain is built from TRBV11-3 and TRBJ2-2; TRBD1 might be the D (5 bases). Germline loops: CDR1 SGHNT, CDR2 YENEEA. Between the trimmed V and J ends, which lost 2 bases and 2 bases, there was a span of 9 bases. This CDR3 has 15 residues. The CDR3 here is CASSLQGFNTGELFF. As DNA, the CDR3 is TGTGCCAGCAGCTTACAGGGTTTCAACACCGGGGAGCTGTTTTTT. Combining the CDR3 with reference TRBV11-3 and TRBJ2-2 gives the whole variable domain EAGVVQSPRYKIIEKKQPVAFWCNPISGHNTLYWYLQNLGQGPELLIRYENEEAVDDSQLPKDRFSAERLKGVDSTLKIQPAELGDSAVYLCASSLQGFNTGELFFGEGSRLTVL.

This clonotype was counted ten times or more. The chain has TRBV9 and TRBJ2-5, with D unresolved. The CDR3 runs 13 residues. V shed 0 bases and J shed 2 bases, with 5 bases lying between them. Germline assignment: CDR1 SGDLS and CDR2 YYNGEE. CDR3 in DNA: TGTGCCAGCAGCGTAGGCCATCAAGAGACCCAGTACTTC. The encoded protein is CASSVGHQETQYF. The full variable domain, with the rest looked up from reference TRBV9 and TRBJ2-5, is DSGVTQTPKHLITATGQRVTLRCSPRSGDLSVYWYQQSLDQGLQFLIQYYNGEERAKGNILERFSAQQFPDLHSELNLSSLELGDSALYFCASSVGHQETQYFGPGTRLLVL.

Concerning this clonotype itself: A read error may be the cause here, since a much bigger clone is one base away. This chain connects TRBV19 to TRBJ1-1; D might be TRBD1 (5 bases). Germline V gene sequence: CDR1 LNHDA, CDR2 SQIVND (reference sequence). Trimming removed 6 bases from V and 2 bases from J, with 10 bases in between. The CDR3 is 13 residues long. CDR3 residues: CASRGRINTEAFF. The CDR3 DNA reads as TGTGCCAGTAGGGGGCGGATCAACACTGAAGCTTTCTTT.

This clonotype was observed many times. A clone one base away is much larger, so this may be a read error. V gene TRBV14 combines with J gene TRBJ2-3; the D is unclear. Trimming cost V 3 bases and J 2 bases, with 3 bases left between them. This CDR3 has 12 residues. Germline V gene sequence: CDR1 SGHDN, CDR2 FVKESK. CDR3 sequence: CASSHDTDTQYF. Here the CDR3 DNA reads TGTGCCAGCAGCCACGACACAGATACGCAGTATTTT.

This clonotype was detected many times. The V call is TRBV30, the J call TRBJ1-2; no clear D gene. V dropped 7 bases and J dropped 7 bases, with 16 bases sitting between them. This CDR3 region has 12 residues. Per the germline V gene, CDR1 is GTSNPN and CDR2 is SVGIG (reference sequence). The CDR3 is CASIAEWRGYTF. CDR3 bases: TGTGCCTCGATCGCGGAATGGCGTGGCTACACCTTC.

This clonotype showed up just once. V and J are TRBV30 and TRBJ1-2; D is unclear. V lost 4 bases to trimming and J lost 6 bases, with 12 bases between them. CDR3 length: 12 residues. CDR1 and CDR2 from the germline V gene are GTSNPN and SVGIG (reference sequence). The CDR3 DNA sequence: TGTGCCTGGACTGTCACGAGGGATGGCTACACCTTC. Translation gives CAWTVTRDGYTF.

The sample holds many counts of this clonotype. V usage is TRBV12-3 or TRBV12-4 and J usage is TRBJ2-3; the match to TRBD2 covers 11 bases. J was trimmed by 5 bases and V by 1 base; bases with no gene match: 5. CDR3 length: 16 residues. The CDR3, as DNA: TGTGCCAGCAGTTTAGTGCCTAGCGGGAGGAGAGATACGCAGTATTTT. Translating it yields CASSLVPSGRRDTQYF.

This clonotype was counted only a few times. The gene calls are TRBV30 and TRBJ2-3; D not resolved. CDR1 is GTSNPN and CDR2 is SVGIG in the germline V gene (reference sequence). V was shortened by 3 bases and J by 3 bases, with 16 bases between the two germline ends. The CDR3 is made up of 15 amino acids. The CDR3 bases are TGTGCCTGGAGATTACCGGGCCTAGGGACAGATACGCAGTATTTT. It translates to CAWRLPGLGTDTQYF.

The sample holds many counts of this clonotype. The J gene is TRBJ2-3, the V gene TRBV6-1, with a possible D match to TRBD2 (5 bases). Germline CDR1 is MNHNS and CDR2 is SASEGT. The CDR3 is made up of 13 amino acids. Trimming cost V 5 bases and J 1 base, with 7 bases left between them. CDR3 in DNA: TGTGCCAGCAGTAGCGGAGGCACAGATACGCAGTATTTT. Translated: CASSSGGTDTQYF.

This clonotype was recorded many times. The rearrangement uses TRBV6-1 and TRBJ1-2; 11 bases are a match to TRBD1. Germline assignment: CDR1 MNHNS and CDR2 SASEGT. Trimming removed 6 bases from V and 2 bases from J; junction bases left unmatched: 8. The CDR3 covers 16 residues. CDR3 loop: CASSPDRGRRNYGYTF. In DNA form, the CDR3 reads TGTGCCAGCAGCCCGGACAGGGGGCGGAGGAACTATGGCTACACCTTC.

A note on this clonotype: The junction differs from germline at one of its ends, possibly a read error. The chain couples TRBV11-1 to TRBJ2-1, with 10 nucleotides matching TRBD2. Germline assignment: CDR1 SGHAT and CDR2 FQDESV (reference sequence). The CDR3 covers 17 residues. CDR3 nucleotides: TGTGCCAGCAGCTACGGGGCAGGACTAGCGGCAGGGAATGAGCAATTCTTC. It yields the protein CASSYGAGLAAGNEQFF.

This clonotype was counted at least ten times. The rearrangement uses TRBV6-1 and TRBJ1-2; D might be TRBD1 (6 bases). Trimming cost V 4 bases and J 0 bases, with 12 bases left between them. The germline gives CDR1 MNHNS, CDR2 SASEGT. The CDR3 spans 15 residues. CDR3 region: CASSVGGTSNYGYTF. Written as DNA, the CDR3 is TGTGCCAGCAGTGTAGGGGGGACTTCTAACTATGGCTACACCTTC.

This clonotype was detected ten times or more. The V and J genes are TRBV28 and TRBJ2-5; 11 nucleotides line up with TRBD2. With 9 bases clipped from V and 6 bases from J, the junction kept 9 bases outside the gene matches. Germline V gene sequence: CDR1 MDHEN, CDR2 SYDVKM. This CDR3 region has 14 residues. CDR3 DNA sequence: TGTGCCAGTATGACTAGCGGGATATCGAAGACCCAGTACTTC. Its protein product is CASMTSGISKTQYF.